The T cell receptor (beta chain) under discussion was sequenced for a study of blood T cells in healthy people across ages. The V segment lost 3 bases and the J segment 6 bases; nucleotides outside the gene matches: 4. CDR3 length: 13 residues. Germline CDR1 and CDR2: KGHSH and LQKENI. A J-beta primer mix and a sample-barcoded 5' primer were used in a second PCR of about 7 to 12 cycles. TCRdb re-called the 5' RACE reads with MiXCR, one entry per CDR3 protein. The table records about 800,000 distinct CDR3 sequences, more than 20% of them present only once. This clonotype was observed a few times. This same sample was also taken into another study, of T cells of mothers and their children. From that paper: Relative to unrelated pairs, biologically related mother-child dyads exhibited marginally greater, non-significant overlap.

The genes are TRBV18 and TRBJ2-7; 8 nucleotides agree with TRBD1. The origin of this receptor is a boy under 18 in good health. The sequenced material came from blood. The CDR3 region has the DNA TGTGCCAGCTCACCGCTAGACAGGGGCGAGCAGTACTTC. Amino acid sequence: CASSPLDRGEQYF.